This T cell receptor (beta chain) was recovered during a study of blood T cell repertoires in COVID-19. This CDR3 is 15 amino acids long. CDR1 is MDHEN, CDR2 SYDVKM, per germline. Trimming shortened V by 5 bases and J by 7 bases, and 18 bases separated the two germline ends. Participants were aged about 18 to 100 years from around 26 US areas. Clones were sequenced by immunoSEQ multiplex PCR, and TCRdb holds only the in-frame ones, with some missing. The sample lists some 530,000 clones, about 85% occurring once. V usage is TRBV28 and J usage is TRBJ1-5; D possibly corresponds to TRBD1 (6 bases). The sequence derives from a woman in her sixties who had recovered from COVID-19. Sequencing was done on a sample of PBMCs or T cells enriched from blood (not recorded which). Here the CDR3 reads CASSLQQGLGQPQHF. The CDR3 DNA reads TGTGCCAGCAGTCTCCAGCAGGGGCTAGGGCAGCCCCAGCATTTT.